This T cell receptor beta chain was recovered during a study of T cell responses to AZD1222 COVID-19 vaccine. Study-level results: Of spike-specific TCRs, nearly half reportedly target regions left unmutated in variants. Just a handful of AZD1222 recipients were seropositive at baseline. White British people made up most donors, females outnumbered males, and clonal diversity was possibly underestimated. Repertoires were collected only later (after the peak T cell response had occurred).

Using immunoSEQ multiplex PCR, the repertoire was profiled, and TCRdb retains in-frame clones only, with some absent. The repertoire consists of around 96,000 clones, with approximately 86% occurring once and the leading ten covering about 6%. V lost 3 bases to trimming and J lost 6 bases, with 11 bases between them. Germline V lookup: CDR1 KGHSH, CDR2 LQKENI. The CDR3 has 13 residues. As concerns this clone: The antigen remains undetermined.

The chain recombines TRBV18 with TRBJ1-2, with D tentatively TRBD1 (6 bases). This TCR was recovered from an adult who received the AZD1222 COVID-19 vaccine. Here the sequenced sample was peripheral blood, taken 28 days after the second AZD1222 dose. CDR3 residues: CASSPDRSNGYTF. The CDR3 DNA reads TGTGCCAGCTCACCTGACAGGTCGAATGGCTACACCTTC. The full variable domain, its missing parts supplied by reference TRBV18 and TRBJ1-2, is NAGVMQNPRHLVRRRGQEARLRCSPMKGHSHVYWYRQLPEEGLKFMVYLQKENIIDESGMPKERFSAEFPKEGPSILRIQQVVRGDSAAYFCASSPDRSNGYTFGSGTRLTVV.